This T cell receptor beta chain was identified during a study of cytomegalovirus exposure and HLA in healthy donors. PCR used 60 Vbeta primers and 13 Jbeta primers. Assay used: immunoSEQ multiplex PCR; TCRdb lists only in-frame clones, some missing. This repertoire shows about 120,000 clones, approximately 9.4% found once; its top ten account for approximately 3%. This clone was detected only a few times. The CDR3 spans 16 residues. The J segment lost 4 bases and the V segment lost 5 bases, leaving 15 bases of the junction unmatched. Germline V gene lookup returns CDR1 SQVTM and CDR2 ANQGSEA. The clonotype comes from a man aged 25-45 years in good health and CMV-seronegative. What was sequenced was PBMCs. The chain combines TRBV29-1 with TRBJ1-1, with 8 bases matching TRBD1. CDR3 loop: CSVSTPRLQGGTEAFF. CDR3 DNA sequence: TGCAGCGTTTCGACCCCACGGCTACAGGGGGGCACTGAAGCTTTCTTT.